The rows below give T cell receptor beta chains drawn from one sample of a study of PD-L1 blockade in urothelial cancer. Assay used: immunoSEQ multiplex PCR; TCRdb lists only in-frame clones, some missing. The sample has 37,000 or so clones; 82% are singletons. The material was PBMCs, obtained around atezolizumab (anti-PD-L1) treatment. These receptors were collected from a man in his sixties with urothelial cancer. Each CDR3 is given with its conserved first and last residue. Each record gives: V gene, CDR3 protein.

v_gene: TRBV2
CDR3aa: CASSVVRNQETQYF

v_gene: TRBV28
CDR3aa: CASRGEGGANVLTF

v_gene: TRBV6-1
CDR3aa: CASSEGALSAPRHF

v_gene: TRBV5-1
CDR3aa: CASSLGSQGGEKLFF

v_gene: TRBV30
CDR3aa: CAWSAPSGEGDTQYF

v_gene: TRBV7-2
CDR3aa: CASSFGGNTEAFF

v_gene: TRBV10-2
CDR3aa: CASSESGDTKTQYF

v_gene: TRBV6-5
CDR3aa: CASSPSQGQGAGYTF

v_gene: TRBV2
CDR3aa: CASSDRTTGTSGSYEQYF

v_gene: TRBV10-1
CDR3aa: CASGESTFSSTDTQYF

v_gene: TRBV4-1
CDR3aa: CASSQDLLAGVQETQYF

v_gene: TRBV4-1
CDR3aa: CASSQDPSTDTQYF

v_gene: TRBV30
CDR3aa: CAWSQTGRNYGYTF

v_gene: TRBV2
CDR3aa: CASGGLPNTEAFF

v_gene: TRBV23-1
CDR3aa: CASSRPGTSGPTSTDTQYF

v_gene: TRBV6-6
CDR3aa: CASSYKGTSEYNEQFF

v_gene: TRBV6-1
CDR3aa: CASSGTGFDEKLFF

v_gene: TRBV7-3
CDR3aa: CASSLGRTDTQYF

v_gene: TRBV18
CDR3aa: CASSPSRGGASYEQYF

v_gene: TRBV18
CDR3aa: CASSPRLQASDTEAFF

v_gene: TRBV7-2
CDR3aa: CASSFGVARGQYF

v_gene: TRBV9
CDR3aa: CASSVASGQESYNEQFF

v_gene: TRBV10-3
CDR3aa: CAISGGLNEQFF

v_gene: TRBV5-4
CDR3aa: CASSPLAAPSGANVLTF

v_gene: TRBV28
CDR3aa: CASMVIGGPDTQYF

v_gene: TRBV2
CDR3aa: CASSELDGEETQYF

v_gene: TRBV19
CDR3aa: CASSIGQMSNQPQHF

v_gene: TRBV5-1
CDR3aa: CASSLRTGGTEAFF

v_gene: TRBV2
CDR3aa: CASLDRVEAFF

v_gene: TRBV7-6
CDR3aa: CASSLLPRFTYEQYF

v_gene: TRBV6-5
CDR3aa: CASSYSEQKNTEAFF

v_gene: TRBV6-6
CDR3aa: CASSLNRDGNTIYF

v_gene: TRBV28
CDR3aa: CASTSGGLTGGYTF

v_gene: TRBV11-2
CDR3aa: CASSLVPSGGREQYF

v_gene: TRBV7-7
CDR3aa: CASSKERNTEAFF

v_gene: TRBV10-3
CDR3aa: CAISPTGGNQPQHF

v_gene: TRBV5-1
CDR3aa: CASSLGSGGAGEQFF

v_gene: TRBV30
CDR3aa: CAWSSAGGEGYTF

v_gene: TRBV2
CDR3aa: CASGTGQGIYEQYF

v_gene: TRBV2
CDR3aa: CASSVGTTTGELFF

v_gene: TRBV30
CDR3aa: CAWSSQTALASYNEQFF

v_gene: TRBV19
CDR3aa: CASSANGAQPQHF

v_gene: TRBV7-3
CDR3aa: CASSPSGSFYEQYF

v_gene: TRBV7-7
CDR3aa: CASSLMGARDEQFF

v_gene: TRBV29-1
CDR3aa: CSVASTGNQETQYF

v_gene: TRBV18
CDR3aa: CASSPPGGAHQYF

v_gene: TRBV5-1
CDR3aa: CASSETGVGSPLHF

v_gene: TRBV9
CDR3aa: CASSVALSGNEQFF